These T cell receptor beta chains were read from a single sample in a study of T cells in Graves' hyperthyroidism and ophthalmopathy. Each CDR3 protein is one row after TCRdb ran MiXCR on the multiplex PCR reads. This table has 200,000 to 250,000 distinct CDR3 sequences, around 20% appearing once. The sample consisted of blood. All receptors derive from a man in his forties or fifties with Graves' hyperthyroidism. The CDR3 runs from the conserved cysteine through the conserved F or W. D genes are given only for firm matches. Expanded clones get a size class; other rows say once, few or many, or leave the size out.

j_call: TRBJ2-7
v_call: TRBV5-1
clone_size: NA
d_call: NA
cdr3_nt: TGCGCCAGCAGCTCCCGGGCTAGTGTTTCCTACGAGCAGTACTTC
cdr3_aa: CASSSRASVSYEQYF

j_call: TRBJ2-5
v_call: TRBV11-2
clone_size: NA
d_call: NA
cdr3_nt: TGTGCCAGCAGCTTAGGGGGCCTGACCCAAGAGACCCAGTACTTC
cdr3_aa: CASSLGGLTQETQYF

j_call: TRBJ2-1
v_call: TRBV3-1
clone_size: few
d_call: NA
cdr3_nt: TGTGCCAGCAGCCCGGGCTCTACGGATGAGCAGTTCTTC
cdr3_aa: CASSPGSTDEQFF

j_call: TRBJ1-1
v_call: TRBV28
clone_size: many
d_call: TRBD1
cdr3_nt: TGTGCCAGCAGGGAGACAGGGGCGAACACTGAAGCTTTCTTT
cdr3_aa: CASRETGANTEAFF

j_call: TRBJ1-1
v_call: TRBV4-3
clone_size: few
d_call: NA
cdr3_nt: TGCGCCAGCAGCCAAGGTAGAGGCCCTCATAACACTGAAGCTTTCTTT
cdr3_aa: CASSQGRGPHNTEAFF

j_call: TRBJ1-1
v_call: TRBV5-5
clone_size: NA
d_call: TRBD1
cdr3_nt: TGTGCCAGCAGCCGAGACAGGGGGAGAATGAACACTGAAGCTTTCTTT
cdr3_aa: CASSRDRGRMNTEAFF

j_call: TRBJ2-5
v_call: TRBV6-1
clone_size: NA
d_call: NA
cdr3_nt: TGTGCCAGCAAACTCCCTCAGGGAGGCGGAGAGACCCAGTACTTC
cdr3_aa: CASKLPQGGGETQYF

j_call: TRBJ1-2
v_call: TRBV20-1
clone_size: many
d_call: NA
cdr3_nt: TGCAGTGCTAGATCCGCACAGGGTTTACATGGCTACACCTTC
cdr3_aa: CSARSAQGLHGYTF

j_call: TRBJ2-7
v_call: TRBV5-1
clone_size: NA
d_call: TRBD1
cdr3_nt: TGCGCCAGCACCAGGGACAGTACGTCCTACGAGCAGTACTTC
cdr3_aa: CASTRDSTSYEQYF

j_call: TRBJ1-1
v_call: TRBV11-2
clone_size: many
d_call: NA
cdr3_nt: TGTGCCAGCAGCCGCGCCGGTGAAAAGGCTTTCTTT
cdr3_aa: CASSRAGEKAFF

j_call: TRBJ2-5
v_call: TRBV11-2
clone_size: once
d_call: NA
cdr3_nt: TGTGCCAGCAGGTCTGCAGAGACCCAGTACTTC
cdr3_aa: CASRSAETQYF

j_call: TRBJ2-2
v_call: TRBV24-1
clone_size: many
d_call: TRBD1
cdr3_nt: TGTGCCACCAGTGATTTCGGGACAGGGGGCGACGGGGAGCTGTTTTTT
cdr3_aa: CATSDFGTGGDGELFF

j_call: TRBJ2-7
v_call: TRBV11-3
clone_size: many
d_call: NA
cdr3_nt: TGTGCCAGCAGCTCCCGCACAGGGTACGAGCAGTACTTC
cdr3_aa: CASSSRTGYEQYF

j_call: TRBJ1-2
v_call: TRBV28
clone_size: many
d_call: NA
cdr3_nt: TGTGCCAGCAAAGAGGGGAGCGGAGACTATGGCTACACCTTC
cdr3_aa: CASKEGSGDYGYTF

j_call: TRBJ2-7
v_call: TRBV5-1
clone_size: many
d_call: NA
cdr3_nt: TGCGCCAGCAGCTTGCAGAATTCTCACTACGAGCAGTACTTC
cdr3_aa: CASSLQNSHYEQYF

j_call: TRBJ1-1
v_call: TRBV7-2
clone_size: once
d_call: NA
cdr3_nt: TGTGCCAGCAGCTTAGTCTGGGGGGGCTACACTGAAGCTTTCTTT
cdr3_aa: CASSLVWGGYTEAFF

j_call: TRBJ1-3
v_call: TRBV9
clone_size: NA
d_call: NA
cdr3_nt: TGTGCCAGCAGCGTAGGGGAGGGAGGAAACACCATATATTTT
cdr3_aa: CASSVGEGGNTIYF

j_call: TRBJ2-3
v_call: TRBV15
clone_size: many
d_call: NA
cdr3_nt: TGTGCCACCAGCAGAGGCGGGGGCGCAGATACGCAGTATTTT
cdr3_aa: CATSRGGGADTQYF

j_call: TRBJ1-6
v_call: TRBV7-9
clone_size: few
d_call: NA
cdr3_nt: TGTGCCAGCAGCTTAAGGTCTCGGGGGACGCCCTATAATTCACCCCTCCACTTT
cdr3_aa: CASSLRSRGTPYNSPLHF

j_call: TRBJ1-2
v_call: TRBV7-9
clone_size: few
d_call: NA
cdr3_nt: TGTGCCAGCAGCTTCTTTTCGGAGGGCTACACCTTC
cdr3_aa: CASSFFSEGYTF